The 28 T cell receptor beta chains presented below share a single source sample, sequenced in a study of T cell clones after liver transplantation. TCRdb keeps only in-frame clones here, not all; method: immunoSEQ multiplex PCR. This table has around 110,000 clones, 75% to 95% appearing once. The material was CD4+ T cells from blood, obtained 12 months after liver transplant. The receptors were gathered from a human patient who received a liver transplant. Some T cells may be supplied by the graft donor.

The chain couples TRBV2 to TRBJ1-3; 8 positions agree with TRBD1. Germline CDR1 reads SNHLY; CDR2 reads FYNNEI. Trimming at V came to 6 bases and at J to 0 bases, leaving 4 bases not matched to a gene. The CDR3 is made up of 15 amino acids. The chain's CDR3 is CASRPGQASGNTIYF. CDR3 DNA: TGTGCCAGCAGACCGGGACAGGCCTCTGGAAACACCATATATTTT.

The V call is TRBV4-3, the J call TRBJ1-1; D is undetermined. V gave up 3 bases and J gave up 5 bases, with 13 bases separating them. Germline V gene lookup returns CDR1 LGHNA and CDR2 YSLEER. The CDR3 runs to 14 residues. The CDR3 loop reads CASSQAGLGTEAFF. CDR3 bases: TGCGCCAGCAGCCAGGCCGGACTCGGAACTGAAGCTTTCTTT.

The chain is built from TRBV5-1 and TRBJ2-1; 15 nucleotides match TRBD2. The CDR3 is made up of 16 amino acids. Germline V gives CDR1 SGHRS, CDR2 YFSETQ. Losses at the gene ends were 0 bases for V and 9 bases for J; bases not matched to a gene: 4. This CDR3 reads CASSLDGLAGGGEQFF. The CDR3 nucleotides are TGCGCCAGCAGCTTGGACGGACTAGCGGGAGGGGGTGAGCAGTTCTTC.

This chain uses TRBV11-2 with TRBJ2-1; no clear D gene. V was trimmed by 2 bases and J by 3 bases, leaving 5 bases between them. CDR1 is SGHAT and CDR2 is FQNNGV in the germline V gene. The CDR3 extends over 13 amino acids. DNA for the CDR3: TGTGCCAGCAGCTTAACGGACTACAATGAGCAGTTCTTC. This gives the protein CASSLTDYNEQFF.

The V call is TRBV6-1, the J call TRBJ1-5; possibly TRBD1 for D (6 bases). Germline CDR1 reads MNHNS; CDR2 reads SASEGT. The CDR3 runs to 14 residues. Trimming shortened V by 6 bases and J by 1 base, and 10 bases separated the two germline ends. CDR3 coding DNA: TGTGCCAGCAGGGGAGACAGGAGCAATCAGCCCCAGCATTTT. It specifies CASRGDRSNQPQHF.

The CDR3 DNA reads as TGTGCCAGCAGATCGGACAGGGGCCTGACCTACGAGCAGTACTTC. Its protein is CASRSDRGLTYEQYF. This sequence joins TRBV6-5 and TRBJ2-7, with 9 bases aligning to TRBD1. The germline V gene has CDR1 MNHEY and CDR2 SVGAGI. The CDR3 extends over 15 amino acids. With 6 bases clipped from V and 2 bases from J, the junction kept 8 bases outside the gene matches.

This chain joins TRBV4-2 and TRBJ2-3; 13 bases match TRBD2. This CDR3 spans 20 amino acids. The J segment lost 4 bases and the V segment lost 0 bases, leaving 13 bases of the junction unmatched. Germline values: CDR1 LGHNA, CDR2 YNFKEQ. The chain's CDR3 is CASSQDWGTSGTSWADTQYF. CDR3 coding DNA: TGTGCCAGCAGCCAAGATTGGGGGACTAGCGGGACCTCCTGGGCAGATACGCAGTATTTT.

The chain recombines TRBV9 with TRBJ2-1; the match to TRBD2 covers 8 bases. Germline V CDR1 and CDR2: SGDLS, YYNGEE. The V gene end was trimmed by 2 bases and the J gene end by 3 bases; junction bases not matched to a gene: 4. The CDR3 has 15 residues. In DNA form, the CDR3 reads TGTGCCAGCAGCGTTAGCGGGAACAACTACAATGAGCAGTTCTTC. Translating it yields CASSVSGNNYNEQFF.

A few counts support this clone. The chain joins TRBV7-8 to TRBJ1-5; TRBD1 matches at 10 bases. The CDR3 is 16 residues long. Unmatched junction bases numbered 8, after V lost 2 bases and J lost 7 bases. Germline CDR1 reads SGHVS; CDR2 reads FQNEAQ. The CDR3 coding sequence is TGTGCCAGCAGCTTACAGTTGGGACAGGGGATCCAGCCCCAGCATTTT. It specifies CASSLQLGQGIQPQHF.

The chain combines TRBV7-3 with TRBJ2-5; 9 bases line up with TRBD2. Germline CDR1 and CDR2: SGHTA and FQGTGA. The length of the CDR3 is 17 residues. Losses at the gene ends were 0 bases for V and 5 bases for J; bases not matched to a gene: 10. DNA of the CDR3: TGTGCCAGCAGCTTAACGGGAAATAGCGGGAGAGTTGAGACCCAGTACTTC. It codes for CASSLTGNSGRVETQYF.

The rearrangement joins TRBV27 to TRBJ2-5; 9 nucleotides align to TRBD2. The CDR3 contains 14 residues. Germline V CDR1 and CDR2: MNHEY, SMNVEV (reference sequence). The V segment lost 7 bases and the J segment 2 bases; nucleotides outside the gene matches: 5. CDR3 DNA: TGTGCCAGCACGCCGGGACTAGCTCAAGAGACCCAGTACTTC. The encoded protein is CASTPGLAQETQYF.

The chain combines TRBV5-5 with TRBJ2-1, with D possibly matching TRBD1 (5 bases). This CDR3 has 13 residues. The ends were cut back, 5 bases at V and 12 bases at J, with 18 bases in the middle. Germline V gives CDR1 SGHKS, CDR2 YYEKEE (reference sequence). The CDR3 DNA is TGTGCCAGCAGAAACCTTGGAAGCCAGGGGCAGTTCTTC. Encoded protein: CASRNLGSQGQFF.

The chain has TRBV9 and TRBJ2-1, with 7 nucleotides matching TRBD1. The CDR3 is 13 residues long. Germline lookup yields CDR1 SGDLS and CDR2 YYNGEE. The ends lost 2 bases at V and 9 bases at J; junction bases unmatched: 5. CDR3 DNA sequence: TGTGCCAGCAGCGTGACATCAGGGGGTGAGCAGTTCTTC. Residues: CASSVTSGGEQFF.

The gene calls are TRBV29-1 and TRBJ1-1; a possible D gene is TRBD1 (5 bases). Germline V gene data show CDR1 as SQVTM and CDR2 as ANQGSEA. The V gene lost 6 bases and the J gene lost 7 bases, with 9 bases spanning the gap. There are 10 residues in the CDR3. In DNA form, the CDR3 reads TGCAGCGTAGTAGACAGTGAAGCTTTCTTT. Translating gives CSVVDSEAFF.

The chain has TRBV15 and TRBJ2-3; D possibly corresponds to TRBD2 (6 bases). Trimming pared 6 bases from V and 0 bases from J, leaving 13 bases between. Germline assignment: CDR1 LNHNV and CDR2 YYDKDF (reference sequence). This CDR3 has 15 residues. The CDR3: CATRDDGGSTDTQYF. In nucleotides, the CDR3 is TGTGCCACCAGGGACGACGGAGGGAGCACAGATACGCAGTATTTT. The variable domain in full, completed from reference TRBV15 and TRBJ2-3, reads DAMVIQNPRYQVTQFGKPVTLSCSQTLNHNVMYWYQQKSSQAPKLLFHYYDKDFNNEADTPDNFQSRRPNTSFCFLDIRSPGLGDTAMYLCATRDDGGSTDTQYFGPGTRLTVL.

This chain links TRBV7-3 with TRBJ1-1, with D possibly matching TRBD1 (5 bases). Per the germline V gene, CDR1 is SGHTA and CDR2 is FQGTGA. There are 16 residues in the CDR3. Deletions cut 0 bases from V and 4 bases from J, with 15 bases between. In DNA form, the CDR3 reads TGTGCCAGCAGCTTAACAGGGGCGGGTTTTGGCACTGAAGCTTTCTTT. Translating it yields CASSLTGAGFGTEAFF.

The chain joins TRBV5-1 to TRBJ2-1; 10 bases match TRBD2. Germline lookup yields CDR1 SGHRS and CDR2 YFSETQ. V shed 4 bases and J 4 bases; nucleotides not matched to a gene: 5. The CDR3 length is 15 residues. The CDR3 region is CASSLGTSEYNEQFF. Written as DNA, the CDR3 is TGCGCCAGCAGCCTTGGGACTAGCGAGTACAATGAGCAGTTCTTC.

The rearrangement links TRBV6-6 to TRBJ1-5; no clear D gene. Germline assignment: CDR1 MNHNY and CDR2 SVGAGI (reference sequence). This CDR3 is 13 amino acids long. Trimming removed 6 bases at V and 4 bases at J, with 10 bases between. The CDR3 loop reads CASRPDGNQPQHF. CDR3 nucleotide sequence: TGTGCCAGCAGACCCGACGGGAATCAGCCCCAGCATTTT.

This rearrangement joins TRBV15 to TRBJ2-5, with D perhaps being TRBD1 or TRBD2 (5 bases each). V lost 4 bases and J lost 2, with 11 bases in between. Germline CDR1 is LNHNV and CDR2 is YYDKDF (reference sequence). This CDR3 contains 14 residues. This chain's CDR3 is CATSTRDGQETQYF. The DNA of the CDR3 is TGTGCCACCAGCACACGGGACGGGCAAGAGACCCAGTACTTC.

V usage is TRBV5-6 and J usage is TRBJ2-7; 9 nucleotides match TRBD1. The CDR3 is 11 amino acids. The germline gives CDR1 SGHDT, CDR2 YYEEEE. Trimming at V came to 4 bases and at J to 11 bases, leaving 4 bases not matched to a gene. CDR3 nucleotides: TGTGCCAGCAGCAACCGACAGGGGGAGTACTTC. Its protein product is CASSNRQGEYF.

CDR3 in amino acids: CASRQGIPYSNQPQHF. The CDR3 nucleotides are TGTGCCAGCAGACAGGGTATCCCATATAGCAATCAGCCCCAGCATTTT. The chain has TRBV28 and TRBJ1-5; a possible D gene is TRBD1 (6 bases). This CDR3 is 16 amino acids long. Germline loops: CDR1 MDHEN, CDR2 SYDVKM. V lost 6 bases to trimming and J lost 0 bases, with 15 bases between them.

The rearrangement joins TRBV12-5 to TRBJ2-7, with D possibly TRBD2 on 5 matching bases. V lost 0 bases to trimming and J lost 1 base, with 16 bases between them. Germline values: CDR1 LGHNT, CDR2 FRNRAP. The length of the CDR3 is 17 residues. DNA for the CDR3: TGTGCTAGTGGTTTGGTACGGGGTGGAGGCTCTTCCTACGAGCAGTACTTC. Amino acid sequence: CASGLVRGGGSSYEQYF.

This clone has just one count. The J gene is TRBJ2-3, the V gene TRBV5-6, with 9 bases matching TRBD1. CDR1 is SGHDT and CDR2 is YYEEEE in the germline V gene. CDR3 size: 16 residues. Trimming took 5 bases from V and 6 from J; bases not matched to a gene: 13. For the CDR3, the DNA is TGTGCCAGCAGTAGTACCGGGACAGGGCACATGGATACGCAGTATTTT. Its protein is CASSSTGTGHMDTQYF.

This rearrangement joins TRBV25-1 to TRBJ2-2, with D perhaps TRBD1 (5 bases). Germline CDR1 is MGHDK and CDR2 is SYGVNS. This CDR3 contains 15 residues. V lost 4 bases, J lost 0 bases, and 9 bases lay in between. This CDR3 reads CASSATVPNTGELFF. In nucleotides, the CDR3 is TGTGCCAGCAGTGCGACAGTTCCGAACACCGGGGAGCTGTTTTTT.

CDR3 nucleotide sequence: TGTGCCAGCAGCCAGTCCCTGGGACAGAAAGACTATGGCTACACCTTC. Its translation is CASSQSLGQKDYGYTF. The gene calls are TRBV6-6 and TRBJ1-2; TRBD1 agrees at 7 bases. Germline V gene data show CDR1 as MNHNY and CDR2 as SVGAGI (reference sequence). The length of the CDR3 is 16 residues. Trimming took 6 bases from V and 3 from J; bases not matched to a gene: 13.

The rearrangement uses TRBV7-9 and TRBJ1-1, with a possible D match to TRBD1 (5 bases). Germline CDR1 is SEHNR and CDR2 is FQNEAQ (reference sequence). The ends were cut back, 2 bases at V and 0 bases at J, with 10 bases in the middle. The CDR3 has 15 residues. The CDR3 loop reads CASSLRGPMNTEAFF. The CDR3 bases are TGTGCCAGCAGCTTAAGGGGCCCCATGAACACTGAAGCTTTCTTT.

The chain combines TRBV19 with TRBJ2-5; D gene unclear. The germline V gene encodes CDR1 LNHDA and CDR2 SQIVND (reference sequence). Trimming cost V 5 bases and J 5 bases, with 18 bases left between them. The CDR3 length is 15 residues. The CDR3 region has the DNA TGTGCCAGTAGTGTCACGGTACTATTAAGCGAGACCCAGTACTTC. Its protein product is CASSVTVLLSETQYF.

J is TRBJ2-1 and V is TRBV5-1; D is undetermined. This CDR3 comprises 15 residues. V lost 4 bases to trimming and J lost 3 bases, with 14 bases between them. Germline-derived CDR1 and CDR2 are SGHRS and YFSETQ. DNA of the CDR3: TGCGCCAGCAGCACGGTGGGTAATCTCTACAATGAGCAGTTCTTC. Its translation: CASSTVGNLYNEQFF.